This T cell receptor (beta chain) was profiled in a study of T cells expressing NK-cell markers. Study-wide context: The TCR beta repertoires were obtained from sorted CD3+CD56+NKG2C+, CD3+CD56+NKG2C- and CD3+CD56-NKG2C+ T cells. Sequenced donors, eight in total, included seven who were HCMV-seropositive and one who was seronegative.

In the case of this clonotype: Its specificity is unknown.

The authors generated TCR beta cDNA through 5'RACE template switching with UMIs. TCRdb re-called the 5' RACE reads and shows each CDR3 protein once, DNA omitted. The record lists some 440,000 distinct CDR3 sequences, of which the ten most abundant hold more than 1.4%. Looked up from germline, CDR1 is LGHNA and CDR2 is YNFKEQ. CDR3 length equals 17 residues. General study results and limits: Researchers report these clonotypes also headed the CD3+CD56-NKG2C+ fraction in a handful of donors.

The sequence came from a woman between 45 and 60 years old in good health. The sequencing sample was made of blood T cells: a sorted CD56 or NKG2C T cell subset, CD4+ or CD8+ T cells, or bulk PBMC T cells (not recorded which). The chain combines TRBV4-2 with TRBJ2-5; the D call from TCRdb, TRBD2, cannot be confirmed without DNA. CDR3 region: CASSPSKGSGSGETQYF.